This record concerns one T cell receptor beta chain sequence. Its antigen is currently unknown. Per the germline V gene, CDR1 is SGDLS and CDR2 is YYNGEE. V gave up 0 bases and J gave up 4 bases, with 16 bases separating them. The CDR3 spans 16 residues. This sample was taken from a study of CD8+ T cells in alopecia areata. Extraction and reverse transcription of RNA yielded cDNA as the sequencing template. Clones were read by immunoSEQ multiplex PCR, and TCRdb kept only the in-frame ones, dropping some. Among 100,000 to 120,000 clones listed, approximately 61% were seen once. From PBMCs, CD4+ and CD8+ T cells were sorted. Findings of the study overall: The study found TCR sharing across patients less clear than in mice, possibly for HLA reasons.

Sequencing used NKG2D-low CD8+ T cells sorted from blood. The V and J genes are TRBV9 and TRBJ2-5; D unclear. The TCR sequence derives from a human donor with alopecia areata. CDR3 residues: CASSVGGGLFRETQYF. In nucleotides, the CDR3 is TGTGCCAGCAGCGTAGGTGGTGGGTTGTTTCGAGAGACCCAGTACTTC.